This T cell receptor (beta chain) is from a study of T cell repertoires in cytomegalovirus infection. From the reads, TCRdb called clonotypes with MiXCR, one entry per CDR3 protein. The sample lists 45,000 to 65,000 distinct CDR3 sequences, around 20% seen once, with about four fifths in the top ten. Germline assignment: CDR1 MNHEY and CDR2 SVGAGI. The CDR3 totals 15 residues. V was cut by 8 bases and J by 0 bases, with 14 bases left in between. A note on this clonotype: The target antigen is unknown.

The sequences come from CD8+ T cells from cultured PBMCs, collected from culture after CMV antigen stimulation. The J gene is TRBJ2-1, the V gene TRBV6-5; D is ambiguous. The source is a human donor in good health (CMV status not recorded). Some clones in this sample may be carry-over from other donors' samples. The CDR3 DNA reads TGTGCCAGCGGTTTTTCGAGAAGCTCCTACAATGAGCAGTTCTTC. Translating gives CASGFSRSSYNEQFF.